Presented here are 31 T cell receptor beta chains from one specimen sequenced in a study of response to subunit inactivated influenza vaccine (dated by TCRdb to about 2018). Library preparation used RT-PCR. TCRdb names Illumina HiSeq 2500 as the instrument used. TCRdb redid the processing of the public reads, applying fastp at Q25 and MiXCR, and retained in-frame beta chains. Merged by CDR3 protein, the rows form single entries marked with the most common genes and DNA. In all, the sample holds a few hundred thousand distinct CDR3 sequences, and 13% to 15% of those were seen once. The ten most abundant clones make up 8.5% to 14% of the sample. This sample comprised PBMCs from blood, obtained roughly 13 days after vaccination. These receptors were collected from a man between 45 and 60 years old who received an inactivated influenza vaccine. Donor details come from another sample of the same person, matched by shared clones.

This clonotype came up a few times. The chain couples TRBV27 to TRBJ1-2, with TRBD1 matching 9 bases. The junction had 6 bases not matched to a gene; V was cut back by 2 bases and J by 5 bases. Germline V gives CDR1 MNHEY, CDR2 SMNVEV (reference sequence). The CDR3 is 15 amino acids. CDR3 DNA: TGTGCCAGCAGTTTAATCACAGGGGGCGATTATGGCTACACCTTC. This translates into CASSLITGGDYGYTF.

This clonotype appeared a few times. V is TRBV10-3 and J is TRBJ2-7; no clear D gene. The length of the CDR3 is 13 residues. V dropped 8 bases and J dropped 2 bases, with 13 bases sitting between them. Germline CDR1 and CDR2: ENHRY and SYGVKD. The DNA of the CDR3 is TGTGCCATCGGGCTGGGCCTCGCCTACGAGCAGTACTTC. It is translated as CAIGLGLAYEQYF.

This clonotype was found a few times. This chain uses TRBV9 with TRBJ2-3; D is perhaps TRBD2 (5 bases). Germline CDR1 SGDLS, CDR2 YYNGEE. The V end lost 0 bases, the J end lost 5 bases, and 7 bases lay between the germline ends. The CDR3 is 13 residues long. The CDR3 sequence is CASSVARGDTQYF. The CDR3 bases are TGTGCCAGCAGCGTAGCCCGGGGAGATACGCAGTATTTT. Using reference TRBV9 and TRBJ2-3 for the parts outside the CDR3, the full variable domain is DSGVTQTPKHLITATGQRVTLRCSPRSGDLSVYWYQQSLDQGLQFLIQYYNGEERAKGNILERFSAQQFPDLHSELNLSSLELGDSALYFCASSVARGDTQYFGPGTRLTVL.

The V call is TRBV24-1, the J call TRBJ2-3, with D possibly TRBD2 on 6 matching bases. V lost 4 bases and J lost 2, with 15 bases in between. Germline V gene lookup returns CDR1 KGHDR and CDR2 SFDVKD. The CDR3 sequence is 16 residues long. The CDR3 is CATSEPTGLTTDTQYF. The CDR3 DNA reads as TGTGCCACCAGTGAGCCCACGGGACTTACCACAGATACGCAGTATTTT.

This clonotype was seen more than once but under ten times. The rearrangement joins TRBV5-5 to TRBJ2-3; 12 bases agree with TRBD2. The germline V gene encodes CDR1 SGHKS and CDR2 YYEKEE (reference sequence). The CDR3 length is 17 residues. After removal of 0 bases from V and 3 bases from J, the junction contained 5 bases not matched to a gene. CDR3 sequence (DNA): TGTGCCAGCAGCTTGGAATGGACTAGCGGGGCGACAGATACGCAGTATTTT. This codes for CASSLEWTSGATDTQYF.

This clonotype was counted between two and nine times. The V gene is TRBV20-1, the J gene TRBJ2-1; D not resolved. V was cut by 5 bases and J by 0 bases, with 11 bases left in between. CDR3 size: 14 residues. Germline V CDR1 and CDR2: DFQATT, SNEGSKA (reference sequence). The CDR3 is CSAEIGVSYNEQFF. The DNA for the CDR3 is TGCAGTGCTGAGATCGGAGTCTCCTACAATGAGCAGTTCTTC.

Here the CDR3 DNA reads TGTGCCAGCAGCCTGAGCGGGAGGGGCAAAAACATTCAGTACTTC. Amino acids: CASSLSGRGKNIQYF. The rearrangement uses TRBV12-3 or TRBV12-4 and TRBJ2-4; 10 bases line up with TRBD2. This CDR3 has 15 residues. V shed 6 bases and J 3 bases; nucleotides not matched to a gene: 5.

The chain combines TRBV3-1 with TRBJ2-5; D not certain. The CDR3 contains 16 residues. From germline, CDR1 is LGHDT and CDR2 YNNKEL (reference sequence). V was trimmed by 3 bases and J by 1 base, leaving 15 bases between them. CDR3 in DNA: TGTGCCAGCAGCCAGGCCCTACTAAGTCCCCAAGAGACCCAGTACTTC. Protein sequence: CASSQALLSPQETQYF.

This clonotype was counted a few times. J is TRBJ2-1 and V is TRBV7-2, with 8 nucleotides matching TRBD2. Germline CDR1 and CDR2: SGHTA and FQGNSA. The CDR3 loop spans 15 amino acids. V dropped 3 bases and J dropped 6; count of bases not matched to a gene: 7. This CDR3 is CASSFTGRVFNEQFF. The CDR3 DNA reads TGTGCCAGCAGCTTCACCGGGAGGGTCTTCAATGAGCAGTTCTTC.

The chain joins TRBV20-1 to TRBJ2-1; 9 positions match TRBD2. Germline V gives CDR1 DFQATT, CDR2 SNEGSKA (reference sequence). The CDR3 consists of 17 residues. The V and J ends lost 0 bases and 7 bases, in that order; junction bases with no gene match: 13. In nucleotides, the CDR3 is TGCAGTGCTAGAGATCCTGCGGGGGGGCTTATAGGTAATGAGCAGTTCTTC. Its translation: CSARDPAGGLIGNEQFF.

This clonotype was counted many times. The V call is TRBV7-9, the J call TRBJ2-1; no definite D call. Germline-derived CDR1 and CDR2 are SEHNR and FQNEAQ (reference sequence). Trimming took off 1 base at V and 6 bases at J, with 10 bases between the two ends. The CDR3 consists of 14 residues. DNA for the CDR3: TGTGCCAGCAGCTTAGGTCCTTCCAGCAATGAGCAGTTCTTC. Translated, it gives CASSLGPSSNEQFF.

This clonotype turned up a few times. The chain employs TRBV7-2 and TRBJ1-5; 11 bases agree with TRBD1. CDR3 length: 14 residues. The germline CDR1 and CDR2 sequences are SGHTA and FQGNSA. J gave up 6 bases and V 7 bases, and 5 bases lay outside the gene matches. The CDR3 region has the DNA TGTGCCAGCACCCGGACAGGGGGCATTCAGCCCCAGCATTTT. Its translation is CASTRTGGIQPQHF.

The V call is TRBV12-3 or TRBV12-4, the J call TRBJ1-3; D possibly corresponds to TRBD1 (5 bases). The V end was cut by 6 bases, the J end by 2 bases, with 5 bases between. There are 12 residues in the CDR3. CDR3 in amino acids: CASRQAGNTIYF. CDR3 coding DNA: TGTGCCAGCAGACAGGCTGGAAACACCATATATTTT.

The table lists this clonotype with a few counts. The chain carries TRBV12-3 or TRBV12-4 and TRBJ1-5; D possibly corresponds to TRBD1 (5 bases). V was clipped by 7 bases and J by 2 bases, with 12 bases between them. CDR3 length equals 14 residues. CDR3 sequence reads: CASNQGRGNQPQHF. In DNA, the CDR3 is TGTGCCAGCAATCAGGGAAGGGGCAATCAGCCCCAGCATTTT.

CDR3 nucleotide sequence: TGCGCCAGCACCCAGACAGGGTCCGGGGAGCTGTTTTTT. As protein: CASTQTGSGELFF. The V call is TRBV5-1, the J call TRBJ2-2; 7 bases align to TRBD1. Germline V gene data show CDR1 as SGHRS and CDR2 as YFSETQ. The V segment lost 6 bases and the J segment 6 bases; nucleotides outside the gene matches: 5. The CDR3 has 13 residues.

The table lists this clonotype with a few counts. The chain joins TRBV20-1 to TRBJ2-7; 7 nucleotides line up with TRBD1. The CDR3 sequence is 15 residues long. V lost 4 bases and J lost 5; bases outside the gene matches: 14. Germline CDR1 and CDR2: DFQATT and SNEGSKA (reference sequence). The CDR3 sequence is CSAMSYETGTNEQYF. CDR3 sequence (DNA): TGCAGTGCTATGAGTTATGAGACAGGGACGAACGAGCAGTACTTC.

The table lists this clonotype with many counts. The chain uses TRBV12-3 or TRBV12-4 and TRBJ2-5; D call uncertain. Between the trimmed V and J ends, which lost 6 bases and 5 bases, there was a span of 7 bases. This CDR3 region has 11 residues. The CDR3 region has the DNA TGTGCCAGCAGCTTCTCTGAGACCCAGTACTTC. Protein sequence: CASSFSETQYF.

The V call is TRBV5-5, the J call TRBJ2-7, with 8 bases identical to TRBD2. CDR3 length: 16 residues. Germline loops: CDR1 SGHKS, CDR2 YYEKEE (reference sequence). V lost 4 bases and J lost 2; bases outside the gene matches: 11. CDR3 DNA: TGTGCCAGCAGCCCCGGAGCAGCGGGGGTTGCCTACGAGCAGTACTTC. It specifies CASSPGAAGVAYEQYF.

This clonotype was seen a few times. This chain joins TRBV7-3 and TRBJ2-2; 13 nucleotides match TRBD2. CDR1 SGHTA and CDR2 FQGTGA come from the germline V gene. Trimming removed 5 bases from V and 6 bases from J; junction bases left unmatched: 15. The CDR3 consists of 19 residues. CDR3 amino acids: CASSPSWGTSGIRPGELFF. CDR3 bases: TGTGCCAGCAGCCCATCATGGGGGACTAGCGGGATTAGGCCCGGGGAGCTGTTTTTT.

This clonotype came up a few times. The chain recombines TRBV11-2 with TRBJ2-1, with D perhaps assigned TRBD1 or TRBD2 (5 bases each). Germline-derived CDR1 and CDR2 are SGHAT and FQNNGV. The germline V and J ends were trimmed by 5 bases and 5 bases, with 10 bases remaining between them. CDR3 length equals 13 residues. The CDR3 reads CASSAGTDNEQFF. In DNA form, the CDR3 reads TGTGCCAGCAGCGCCGGGACCGACAATGAGCAGTTCTTC.

CDR3 bases: TGTGCCAGCAGCTACGGCGGGAGAGACGAGCAGTACTTC. Protein: CASSYGGRDEQYF. The chain uses TRBV7-8 and TRBJ2-7, with 7 bases fitting TRBD2. This CDR3 region has 13 residues. The V and J ends lost 4 bases and 5 bases, in that order; junction bases with no gene match: 5. Germline CDR1 reads SGHVS; CDR2 reads FQNEAQ.

The chain couples TRBV20-1 to TRBJ1-5; D gene unclear. The CDR3 consists of 13 residues. The germline V gene encodes CDR1 DFQATT and CDR2 SNEGSKA (reference sequence). Trimming pared 5 bases from V and 4 bases from J, leaving 12 bases between. CDR3 in DNA: TGCAGTGCTCAAATCCAGGCAAATCAGCCCCAGCATTTT. This translates into CSAQIQANQPQHF.

As for this clonotype: A much larger clone lies one base from this, so it may be a read error. V is TRBV9 and J is TRBJ1-6; D is undetermined. Trimming pared 6 bases from V and 5 bases from J, leaving 12 bases between. Germline-derived CDR1 and CDR2 are SGDLS and YYNGEE. This CDR3 has 14 amino acids. CDR3 residues: CASTTRWNNSPLHF. CDR3 DNA: TGTGCCAGCACCACCCGGTGGAATAATTCACCCCTCCACTTT.

This chain uses TRBV4-1 with TRBJ1-5, with 11 bases aligning to TRBD1. The CDR3 sequence is 14 residues long. The germline CDR1 and CDR2 sequences are MGHRA and YSYEKL. The V gene end was trimmed by 3 bases and the J gene end by 6 bases; junction bases not matched to a gene: 1. The CDR3 protein is CASSQGQGVQPQHF. The DNA for the CDR3 is TGCGCCAGCAGCCAGGGACAGGGGGTTCAGCCCCAGCATTTT.

This clonotype has a count of ten or more. CDR3 nucleotides: TGTGCCAGCAGTTACTCGGCGGTCACTAACATTCAGTACTTC. This codes for CASSYSAVTNIQYF. The rearrangement links TRBV6-2 or TRBV6-3 to TRBJ2-4; D uncertain. The V gene lost 0 bases and the J gene lost 7 bases, with 10 bases spanning the gap. There are 14 residues in the CDR3. Looked up from germline, CDR1 is MNHEY and CDR2 is SVGEGT.

This clonotype was recorded a few times. Written as DNA, the CDR3 is TGCAGTGCTAGAGATCCAGGGGGCGAGAGTAGAGACACTGAAGCTTTCTTT. Amino acid sequence: CSARDPGGESRDTEAFF. The chain recombines TRBV20-1 with TRBJ1-1, with 8 bases matching TRBD1. The CDR3 has 17 residues. Germline V gives CDR1 DFQATT, CDR2 SNEGSKA (reference sequence). J gave up 3 bases and V 0 bases, and 12 bases lay outside the gene matches.

The chain has TRBV7-2 and TRBJ2-7; D is uncertain. The germline V and J ends were trimmed by 0 bases and 6 bases, with 12 bases remaining between them. The CDR3 contains 14 residues. Looked up from germline, CDR1 is SGHTA and CDR2 is FQGNSA. CDR3 DNA sequence: TGTGCCAGCAGCTTAGCGGGAACCCCAATCGAGCAGTACTTC. This gives the protein CASSLAGTPIEQYF.

This chain joins TRBV6-1 and TRBJ2-3; 7 bases are shared with TRBD1. The CDR3 contains 13 residues. CDR1 MNHNS and CDR2 SASEGT come from the germline V gene. The junction had 5 bases not matched to a gene; V was cut back by 6 bases and J by 5 bases. The chain's CDR3 is CASSGTVRDTQYF. CDR3 coding DNA: TGTGCCAGCAGCGGGACAGTACGAGATACGCAGTATTTT.

This clonotype has only a few counts. The V call is TRBV6-1, the J call TRBJ2-5; TRBD1 matches 9 bases. CDR3 length equals 15 residues. V shed 5 bases, J shed 5 bases, and the junction held 9 bases outside the gene matches. In germline, CDR1 is MNHNS, CDR2 SASEGT. The DNA of the CDR3 is TGTGCCAGCAGTATGACGGGACAGGGCTTCGAGACCCAGTACTTC. It yields the protein CASSMTGQGFETQYF.

This clonotype was found a few times. The chain combines TRBV28 with TRBJ2-1; a possible D gene is TRBD2 (6 bases). The germline V gene encodes CDR1 MDHEN and CDR2 SYDVKM. The germline V and J ends were trimmed by 2 bases and 4 bases, with 21 bases remaining between them. The CDR3 loop spans 18 amino acids. The CDR3 spells CASSLEGFSLATYNEQFF. CDR3 sequence (DNA): TGTGCCAGCAGTTTAGAAGGGTTCAGCCTAGCGACTTACAATGAGCAGTTCTTC.

This clonotype was counted at least ten times. CDR3 amino acids: CASSLSGNGYTF. In DNA, the CDR3 is TGCGCCAGCAGCTTGTCAGGGAATGGCTACACCTTC. This chain uses TRBV5-1 with TRBJ1-2, with D perhaps matching TRBD1 (5 bases). V lost 1 base to trimming and J lost 6 bases, with 7 bases between them. This CDR3 is 12 amino acids long. Germline V lookup: CDR1 SGHRS, CDR2 YFSETQ. The full variable domain, rest sourced from reference TRBV5-1 and TRBJ1-2, is KAGVTQTPRYLIKTRGQQVTLSCSPISGHRSVSWYQQTPGQGLQFLFEYFSETQRNKGNFPGRFSGRQFSNSRSEMNVSTLELGDSALYLCASSLSGNGYTFGSGTRLTVV.